What follows describes a single TCR beta chain. In the study's own analysis: Reference gene primer amplification in the assay estimated nucleated cell counts. The table came from immunoSEQ multiplex PCR; TCRdb's copy has only in-frame clones and leaves some out. V, J and clone size are those of that table, while D and trimming were read from the DNA. In the table there are about 120,000 clones, around 86% of which are singletons. The sample belongs to a study of blood T cell repertoires in COVID-19. Trimming cost V 7 bases and J 2 bases; bases outside gene matches: 10. CDR3 length: 16 residues. Germline CDR1 reads SNHLY; CDR2 reads FYNNEI.

The chain employs TRBV2 and TRBJ2-2; 7 nucleotides line up with TRBD1. Sequencing input: peripheral blood. The sequence was obtained from a woman aged 70-85 years with acute or convalescent COVID-19. The CDR3 DNA reads as TGTGCCAGCAACCAGGTTGGGGACAGCAACACCGGGGAGCTGTTTTTT. Protein product: CASNQVGDSNTGELFF.